This TCR beta chain stems from a study of CD8 T cells in Susac syndrome. RNA totalling about 0.45 to 1 ug underwent reverse transcription with random hexamers. Across 54 Vbeta and 13 Jbeta, TCR beta CDR3 was amplified with immunoSEQ multiplex PCR. TCRdb called the immunoSEQ multiplex PCR reads again in MiXCR, with one record for every CDR3 protein. The sample holds more than 75,000 distinct CDR3 sequences; 85% to 95% are singletons and the top ten take around 0.31%. From blood CD8+ and CD4+ T cells, TCR beta sequences were generated. V lost 4 bases and J lost 3, with 16 bases in between. Per germline, CDR1 SGHRS and CDR2 YFSETQ. This CDR3 has 15 residues.

The TCR was taken from a human donor in good health. Specimen: CD8+ T cells from PBMCs. V is TRBV5-1 and J is TRBJ1-1; no clear D. CDR3 sequence (DNA): TGCGCCAGCAGCCCGGGGTACACCTCGGACACTGAAGCTTTCTTT. Translating gives CASSPGYTSDTEAFF.